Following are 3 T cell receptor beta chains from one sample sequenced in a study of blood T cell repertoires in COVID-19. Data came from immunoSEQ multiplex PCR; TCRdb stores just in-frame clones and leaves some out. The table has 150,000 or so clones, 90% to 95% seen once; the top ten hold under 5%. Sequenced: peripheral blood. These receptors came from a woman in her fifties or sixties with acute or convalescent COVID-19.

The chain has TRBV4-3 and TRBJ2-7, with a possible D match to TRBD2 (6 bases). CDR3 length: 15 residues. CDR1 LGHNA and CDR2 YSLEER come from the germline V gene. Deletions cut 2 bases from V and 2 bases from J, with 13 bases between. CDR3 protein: CASSQSLAGPYEQYF. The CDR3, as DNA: TGCGCCAGCAGCCAATCCCTGGCGGGGCCCTACGAGCAGTACTTC.

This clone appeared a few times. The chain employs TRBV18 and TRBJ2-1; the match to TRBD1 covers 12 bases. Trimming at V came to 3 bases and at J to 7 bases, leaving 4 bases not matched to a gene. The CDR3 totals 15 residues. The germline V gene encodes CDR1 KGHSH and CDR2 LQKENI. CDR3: CASSPGTGGRNEQFF. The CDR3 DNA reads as TGTGCCAGCTCACCCGGGACAGGGGGCAGGAATGAGCAGTTCTTC.

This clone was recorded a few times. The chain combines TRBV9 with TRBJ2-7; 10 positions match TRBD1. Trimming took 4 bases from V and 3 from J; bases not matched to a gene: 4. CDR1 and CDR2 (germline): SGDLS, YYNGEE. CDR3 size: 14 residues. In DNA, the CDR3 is TGTGCCAGCAGCAAGGACAGGGGGATCTACGAGCAGTACTTC. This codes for CASSKDRGIYEQYF.